Listed below are T cell receptor beta chains from one sample, sequenced in a study of Graves' ophthalmopathy and Graves' hyperthyroidism. TCRdb re-called the multiplex PCR reads through MiXCR, storing one row per CDR3 protein. Of around 590,000 distinct CDR3 sequences in the sample, less than 40% were seen once. The sequenced sample consisted of peripheral blood or thyroid tissue (not recorded which). The receptors shown here come from an adult man with Graves' hyperthyroidism. CDR3s include the opening cysteine and the closing phenylalanine or tryptophan. Not every row has a clone size; where given, it reads once, few, many or a size class.

>TRBJ1-1|many|TRBV10-3
CAISEGKRFENTEAFF
>TRBJ2-7|few|TRBV6-6
CASRKRGDSYEQYF
>TRBJ1-4|NA|TRBV27
CASSWKEGEKLFF
>TRBJ2-7|many|TRBV3-1
CASSHGTTLGEQYF
>TRBJ2-7|many|TRBV12-3/TRBV12-4
CASSPGLMGLEQYF
>TRBJ1-2|many|TRBV4-1
CASSLYLTGANYGYTF
>TRBJ1-3|many|TRBV29-1
CSVEDRGNTIYF
>TRBJ1-3|NA|TRBV29-1
CSAKTGNTIYF
>TRBJ1-6|many|TRBV10-3
CATSETSYNSPLHF
>TRBJ2-7|many|TRBV5-4
CASSQDGGEQYF
>TRBJ2-7|NA|TRBV7-2
CASSSRRTSSYVQYF
>TRBJ2-3|few|TRBV7-8
CASSLAGGQTDTQYF
>TRBJ1-6|many|TRBV20-1
CSARDQGWASPLHF
>TRBJ2-5|NA|TRBV7-8
CASSALGQGGRWETQYF
>TRBJ2-7|NA|TRBV5-6
CASSQDRVAGGPSSYEQYF
>TRBJ2-3|NA|TRBV7-2
CASSLLRLNTDTQYF
>TRBJ1-2|NA|TRBV28
CASSRAGGLGYGYTF
>TRBJ2-5|NA|TRBV2
CASSPLDGSLSNQPQYF
>TRBJ2-7|NA|TRBV7-9
CASTQLLGDIFYEQYF
>TRBJ1-4|NA|TRBV6-1
CASSEVGEVNEKLFF
>TRBJ2-5|NA|TRBV9
CASSVEPGPEFETQYF
>TRBJ1-2|many|TRBV12-5
CASGLPWTGDVGYTF
>TRBJ1-4|NA|TRBV11-3
CASSLDRDRGRREKLFF
>TRBJ1-1|few|TRBV7-9
CASSFGGLMNTEAFF
>TRBJ1-1|NA|TRBV28
CASRFPGTDEAFF